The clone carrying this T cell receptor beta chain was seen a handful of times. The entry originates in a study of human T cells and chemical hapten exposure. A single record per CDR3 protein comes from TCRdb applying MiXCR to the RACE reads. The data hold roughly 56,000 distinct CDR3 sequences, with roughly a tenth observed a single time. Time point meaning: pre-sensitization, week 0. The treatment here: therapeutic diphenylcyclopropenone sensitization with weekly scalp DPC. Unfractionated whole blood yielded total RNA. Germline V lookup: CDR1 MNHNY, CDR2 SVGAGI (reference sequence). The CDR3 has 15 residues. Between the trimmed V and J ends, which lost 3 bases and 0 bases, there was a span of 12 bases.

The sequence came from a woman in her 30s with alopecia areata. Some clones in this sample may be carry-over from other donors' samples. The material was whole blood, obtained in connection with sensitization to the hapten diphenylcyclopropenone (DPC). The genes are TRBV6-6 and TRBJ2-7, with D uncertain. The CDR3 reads CASSYSSQSSYEQYF. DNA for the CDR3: TGTGCCAGCAGTTATTCGTCACAGAGCTCCTACGAGCAGTACTTC.